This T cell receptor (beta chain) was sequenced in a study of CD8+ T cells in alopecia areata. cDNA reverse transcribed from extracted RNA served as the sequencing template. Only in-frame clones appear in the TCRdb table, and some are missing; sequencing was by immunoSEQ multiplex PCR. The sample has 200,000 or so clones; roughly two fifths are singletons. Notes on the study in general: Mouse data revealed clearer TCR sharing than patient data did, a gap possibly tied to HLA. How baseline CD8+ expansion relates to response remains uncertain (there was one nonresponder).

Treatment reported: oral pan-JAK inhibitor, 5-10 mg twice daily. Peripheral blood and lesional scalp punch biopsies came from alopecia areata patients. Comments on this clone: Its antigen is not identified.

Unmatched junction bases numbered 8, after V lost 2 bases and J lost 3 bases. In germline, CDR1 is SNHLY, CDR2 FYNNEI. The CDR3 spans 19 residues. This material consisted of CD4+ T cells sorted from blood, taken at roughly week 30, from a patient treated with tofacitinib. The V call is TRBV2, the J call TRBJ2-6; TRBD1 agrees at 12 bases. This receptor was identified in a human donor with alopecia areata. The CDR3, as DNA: TGTGCCAGCAGTGAACCCGTAGGGACAGGGGGCCGTGGGGCCAACGTCCTGACTTTC. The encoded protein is CASSEPVGTGGRGANVLTF.